The 23 T cell receptor beta chains below were found in one sample sequenced in a study of cytomegalovirus exposure and HLA in healthy donors. This table comes from immunoSEQ multiplex PCR, and its TCRdb copy is limited to in-frame clones, with some not included. The data contain more than 200,000 clones, 90% of them singletons. Sample: PBMCs. These TCRs come from a woman in her 30s in good health and CMV-seronegative.

The chain joins TRBV2 to TRBJ1-4; the D is unclear. Germline CDR1 and CDR2: SNHLY and FYNNEI. Trimming removed 8 bases at V and 1 base at J, with 8 bases between. This CDR3 comprises 13 residues. CDR3 residues: CASARETNEKLFF. The CDR3 DNA sequence: TGTGCCAGCGCACGGGAAACTAATGAAAAACTGTTTTTT.

This clone was detected once. J is TRBJ2-3 and V is TRBV11-2; no definite D call. This CDR3 has 14 amino acids. V was pared by 4 bases and J by 0 bases, with 8 bases between. CDR1 is SGHAT, CDR2 FQNNGV, per germline. The CDR3 region has the DNA TGTGCCAGCAGCTCCGGACCCAGCACAGATACGCAGTATTTT. This encodes CASSSGPSTDTQYF. The variable domain in full, with the rest retrieved from reference TRBV11-2 and TRBJ2-3, is EAGVAQSPRYKIIEKRQSVAFWCNPISGHATLYWYQQILGQGPKLLIQFQNNGVVDDSQLPKDRFSAERLKGVDSTLKIQPAKLEDSAVYLCASSSGPSTDTQYFGPGTRLTVL.

This clone was counted only a few times. This chain uses TRBV5-1 with TRBJ1-4; TRBD1 matches at 7 bases. Germline V gives CDR1 SGHRS, CDR2 YFSETQ. This CDR3 has 13 amino acids. With V trimmed by 7 bases and J by 6 bases, 6 bases remained unmatched. CDR3 amino acids: CASSATGDEKLFF. In DNA, the CDR3 is TGCGCCAGCTCTGCAACAGGGGATGAAAAACTGTTTTTT. The complete variable domain, with remaining parts taken from reference TRBV5-1 and TRBJ1-4, reads KAGVTQTPRYLIKTRGQQVTLSCSPISGHRSVSWYQQTPGQGLQFLFEYFSETQRNKGNFPGRFSGRQFSNSRSEMNVSTLELGDSALYLCASSATGDEKLFFGSGTQLSVL.

This clone was seen a single time. The chain couples TRBV4-3 to TRBJ2-6; D is perhaps TRBD2 (5 bases). The CDR3 sequence is 17 residues long. The V end lost 0 bases, the J end lost 0 bases, and 9 bases lay between the germline ends. The germline CDR1 and CDR2 sequences are LGHNA and YSLEER. The CDR3, as DNA: TGCGCCAGCAGCCAAGACGGGGTTGGCTCTGGGGCCAACGTCCTGACTTTC. Encoded protein: CASSQDGVGSGANVLTF.

The chain recombines TRBV5-1 with TRBJ1-5, with D maybe TRBD1 (5 bases). The CDR3 covers 14 residues. V lost 1 base to trimming and J lost 3 bases, with 8 bases between them. Germline CDR1 SGHRS, CDR2 YFSETQ. CDR3 protein: CASSLSGHNQPQHF. CDR3 coding DNA: TGCGCCAGCAGCTTGTCAGGGCACAATCAGCCCCAGCATTTT.

This sequence joins TRBV5-1 and TRBJ2-5, with D perhaps TRBD1 (6 bases). V lost 4 bases and J 0 bases, leaving 10 bases between the germline ends. The CDR3 sequence is 14 residues long. Germline V gives CDR1 SGHRS, CDR2 YFSETQ. CDR3 sequence reads: CASSPTGYQETQYF. CDR3 bases: TGCGCCAGCAGCCCAACAGGGTACCAAGAGACCCAGTACTTC.

The chain joins TRBV27 to TRBJ2-2; D tentatively fits TRBD1 or TRBD2 (5 bases each). The length of the CDR3 is 15 residues. CDR1 is MNHEY and CDR2 is SMNVEV in the germline V gene (reference sequence). Trimming left V 7 bases short and J 4 bases short, with 16 bases between. The CDR3 DNA reads as TGTGCCAGCAAGCCCCTTGAGGGGAGCACCGGGGAGCTGTTTTTT. The encoded protein is CASKPLEGSTGELFF.

The chain combines TRBV6-4 with TRBJ2-1; 12 bases are shared with TRBD2. The CDR3 loop spans 13 amino acids. With 9 bases clipped from V and 7 bases from J, the junction kept 4 bases outside the gene matches. CDR1 is MRHNA and CDR2 is SNTAGT in the germline V gene. The CDR3 region is CARRTSGKNEQFF. The DNA of the CDR3 is TGTGCCAGACGGACTAGCGGGAAGAATGAGCAGTTCTTC.

V and J are TRBV6-6 and TRBJ1-1; 10 positions agree with TRBD1. Looked up from germline, CDR1 is MNHNY and CDR2 is SVGAGI (reference sequence). V shed 6 bases and J 4 bases; nucleotides not matched to a gene: 5. The CDR3 covers 14 residues. CDR3 in amino acids: CASRGQGLVTEAFF. The CDR3 bases are TGTGCCAGCAGGGGACAGGGGTTGGTCACTGAAGCTTTCTTT.

CDR3 region: CARSLAPKKGGGTEAFF. Written as DNA, the CDR3 is TGTGCCAGAAGCTTGGCCCCGAAGAAGGGTGGGGGAACTGAAGCTTTCTTT. The chain has TRBV5-3 and TRBJ1-1; tentatively, D is TRBD1 (5 bases). TRBV5-3 is an ORF; its function is uncertain. Trimming shortened V by 0 bases and J by 5 bases, and 20 bases separated the two germline ends. This CDR3 region has 17 residues.

This chain joins TRBV6-6 and TRBJ1-3; D remains ambiguous. Germline V lookup: CDR1 MNHNY, CDR2 SVGAGI (reference sequence). V lost 7 bases, J lost 4 bases, and 11 bases lay in between. This CDR3 spans 13 amino acids. The CDR3 is CASTESGGNTIYF. CDR3 nucleotides: TGTGCCAGCACCGAAAGTGGGGGAAACACCATATATTTT.

The chain uses TRBV28 and TRBJ1-3, with TRBD1 as a possible D gene (6 bases). V was pared by 4 bases and J by 0 bases, with 13 bases between. CDR3 length: 16 amino acids. Germline-derived CDR1 and CDR2 are MDHEN and SYDVKM. CDR3 loop: CASSSRTDYSGNTIYF. The CDR3 DNA reads TGTGCCAGCAGTTCCCGGACAGACTACTCTGGAAACACCATATATTTT.

The genes are TRBV28 and TRBJ1-5; no reliable D call. Trimming cost V 6 bases and J 0 bases, with 9 bases left between them. The CDR3 is 14 residues long. Germline CDR1 is MDHEN and CDR2 is SYDVKM. The CDR3 reads CASRRKYSNQPQHF. CDR3 DNA: TGTGCCAGCAGGAGAAAATATAGCAATCAGCCCCAGCATTTT.

This chain connects TRBV29-1 to TRBJ2-5, with 8 bases identical to TRBD1. The CDR3 is made up of 16 amino acids. Germline V gene data show CDR1 as SQVTM and CDR2 as ANQGSEA. After removal of 7 bases from V and 0 bases from J, the junction contained 13 bases not matched to a gene. The CDR3 DNA reads as TGCAGCGCGAAAACACGACAGGGGAGGAACCAAGAGACCCAGTACTTC. It encodes CSAKTRQGRNQETQYF.

This chain connects TRBV9 to TRBJ2-1; D uncertain. Germline CDR1 is SGDLS and CDR2 is YYNGEE. The CDR3 is 12 amino acids. V lost 5 bases, J lost 8 bases, and 11 bases lay in between. CDR3 DNA: TGTGCCAGCAGTGCCAGGTTCGATGAGCAGTTCTTC. The encoded protein is CASSARFDEQFF.

The chain uses TRBV18 and TRBJ1-5; possible D gene TRBD1, 6 bases. Trimming removed 6 bases at V and 0 bases at J, with 15 bases between. Germline lookup yields CDR1 KGHSH and CDR2 LQKENI. This CDR3 is 16 amino acids long. DNA of the CDR3: TGTGCCAGCTCTCCCATAGGGGGTTCTAGCAATCAGCCCCAGCATTTT. It translates to CASSPIGGSSNQPQHF.

V and J are TRBV5-4 and TRBJ2-1, with 10 bases fitting TRBD2. The ends lost 3 bases at V and 2 bases at J; junction bases unmatched: 2. Germline V gives CDR1 SGHNT, CDR2 YYREEE (reference sequence). The CDR3 is 15 amino acids. CDR3 nucleotides: TGTGCCAGCAGCTCAGCGGGAGGGACCTACAATGAGCAGTTCTTC. Protein: CASSSAGGTYNEQFF.

Points on this clone: An end of the junction differs from the germline gene, which may be a read error. This chain joins TRBV7-9 and TRBJ1-2; perhaps TRBD1 as D (5 bases). CDR1 and CDR2 (germline): SEHNR, FQNEAQ (reference sequence). There are 12 residues in the CDR3. The CDR3 DNA follows: TGTGCCAGCAGCTTAGATGTTAACGGGGGTTACTTC. It is translated as CASSLDVNGGYF.

This chain connects TRBV25-1 to TRBJ1-1, with D unclear. This CDR3 has 13 amino acids. CDR1 and CDR2 (germline): MGHDK, SYGVNS. With 10 bases removed from V and 0 bases from J, the gap between germline ends came to 12 bases. The CDR3 protein is CATSPGLNTEAFF. CDR3 in DNA: TGTGCCACGAGTCCAGGTCTGAACACTGAAGCTTTCTTT.

The chain combines TRBV6-1 with TRBJ2-5; 8 nucleotides line up with TRBD1. J lost 6 bases, V lost 6 bases, and 3 bases had no gene match. The CDR3 runs to 12 residues. Germline lookup yields CDR1 MNHNS and CDR2 SASEGT. The chain's CDR3 is CASRGQGQTQYF. Here the CDR3 DNA reads TGTGCCAGCAGAGGACAGGGTCAGACCCAGTACTTC.

This chain links TRBV10-3 with TRBJ2-1; perhaps TRBD2 as D (6 bases). CDR3 length equals 14 residues. Trimming cost V 2 bases and J 6 bases, with 11 bases left between them. In germline, CDR1 is ENHRY, CDR2 SYGVKD. The DNA for the CDR3 is TGTGCCATCAGTGAGGCGGGACTCACCAATGAGCAGTTCTTC. Translation gives CAISEAGLTNEQFF.

This sequence joins TRBV5-5 and TRBJ1-1; possible D gene TRBD1, 5 bases. This CDR3 spans 15 amino acids. Trimming left V 4 bases short and J 4 bases short, with 17 bases between. CDR1 is SGHKS, CDR2 YYEKEE, per germline (reference sequence). CDR3 DNA: TGTGCCAGCAGCCGGATGAGGGGCAGAGGCACTGAAGCTTTCTTT. Encoded protein: CASSRMRGRGTEAFF. Based on the CDR3 plus reference TRBV5-5 and TRBJ1-1, the full variable domain is DAGVTQSPTHLIKTRGQQVTLRCSPISGHKSVSWYQQVLGQGPQFIFQYYEKEERGRGNFPDRFSARQFPNYSSELNVNALLLGDSALYLCASSRMRGRGTEAFFGQGTRLTVV.

This clone showed up just once. The chain uses TRBV27 and TRBJ2-7; the match to TRBD1 covers 8 bases. Germline CDR1 and CDR2: MNHEY and SMNVEV (reference sequence). Trimming took 6 bases from V and 3 from J; bases not matched to a gene: 7. The CDR3 runs 14 residues. The CDR3 coding sequence is TGTGCCAGCAGCAGACAGGGGCCCCGCTACGAGCAGTACTTC. Translated: CASSRQGPRYEQYF.